The 24 T cell receptor beta chains below were found in one sample sequenced in a study of T cells of healthy individuals. TCRdb recomputed calls from the 5' RACE reads with MiXCR, one row per CDR3 protein. The table shows tens of thousands of distinct CDR3 sequences, with about 4.2% occurring only once. Receptor source: a human donor in good health.

With regard to this clonotype: One junction end disagrees with the germline gene, perhaps due to a read error. The chain recombines TRBV6-2 or TRBV6-3 with TRBJ2-7; D gene unclear. Germline CDR1 is MNHEY and CDR2 is SVGEGT. The CDR3 loop spans 15 amino acids. This CDR3 is CVSRQDRLLSYEQYF. The CDR3 DNA follows: TGTGTCAGCCGTCAGGATAGGCTCCTATCCTACGAGCAGTACTTC.

This clonotype was found a few times. CDR3 sequence: CAWSIRGNSPLHF. CDR3 coding DNA: TGTGCCTGGAGTATCCGGGGTAATTCACCCCTCCACTTT. The V call is TRBV30, the J call TRBJ1-6; D gene uncertain. CDR1 and CDR2 (germline): GTSNPN, SVGIG (reference sequence). V was cut by 2 bases and J by 6 bases, with 8 bases left in between. There are 13 residues in the CDR3.

This clonotype has at least ten counts. Since the CDR3 does not end with the conserved phenylalanine or tryptophan, this likely comes from a read error. No DNA is shown, since the ends of the CDR3 on it are uncertain; the CDR3 is the one TCRdb lists. The rearrangement joins TRBV6-5 to TRBJ2-1; TRBD2, the table's D call, lacks a check against the DNA. 12 amino acids form the CDR3, both terminal residues included. Germline V CDR1 and CDR2: MNHEY, SVGAGI. The CDR3 is CASSYSKRECTV.

This clonotype was seen many times. The gene calls are TRBV6-1 and TRBJ1-5, with 7 nucleotides matching TRBD1. This CDR3 region has 13 residues. Germline-derived CDR1 and CDR2 are MNHNS and SASEGT. The trim removed 5 bases at V and 4 bases at J, leaving 2 bases unmatched. The CDR3 DNA sequence: TGTGCCAGCAGTAGGGACAGAAATCAGCCCCAGCATTTT. This codes for CASSRDRNQPQHF.

This rearrangement joins TRBV7-2 to TRBJ2-5, with D maybe TRBD2 (7 bases). V was pared by 4 bases and J by 2 bases, with 23 bases between. The germline gives CDR1 SGHTA, CDR2 FQGNSA. The CDR3 covers 18 residues. CDR3 DNA sequence: TGTGCCAGCAGCTCCGACATATTGGGAGGGGGAACACAAGAGACCCAGTACTTC. Amino acids: CASSSDILGGGTQETQYF.

Ten or more counts support this clonotype. V gene TRBV20-1 combines with J gene TRBJ2-1; the match to TRBD1 covers 7 bases. V dropped 6 bases and J dropped 3; count of bases not matched to a gene: 14. CDR1 DFQATT and CDR2 SNEGSKA come from the germline V gene (reference sequence). CDR3 length: 16 amino acids. The CDR3 sequence: CSATPLSGTDYNEQFF. Here the CDR3 DNA reads TGCAGTGCCACCCCCCTCTCCGGGACAGACTACAATGAGCAGTTCTTC.

This clonotype was seen only a few times. The chain is built from TRBV2 and TRBJ2-7; 9 positions agree with TRBD1. CDR1 SNHLY and CDR2 FYNNEI come from the germline V gene. The CDR3 is 15 amino acids. The J segment lost 3 bases and the V segment lost 2 bases, leaving 5 bases of the junction unmatched. The CDR3 loop reads CASSEPGQGNYEQYF. In DNA, the CDR3 is TGTGCCAGCAGTGAACCAGGACAGGGGAACTACGAGCAGTACTTC.

This clonotype was counted ten times or more. In DNA, the CDR3 is TGTGCCAGCAGTTCCCTGACGGGAGGCAGGAACTACAATGAGCAGTTCTTC. As protein: CASSSLTGGRNYNEQFF. The chain combines TRBV12-3 or TRBV12-4 with TRBJ2-1, with 7 nucleotides matching TRBD2. The ends lost 4 bases at V and 3 bases at J; junction bases unmatched: 12. This CDR3 is 17 amino acids long.

There are many counts of this clonotype. The genes are TRBV20-1 and TRBJ2-1; no clear D gene. Deletions cut 3 bases from V and 1 base from J, with 25 bases between. The CDR3 length is 19 residues. CDR1 DFQATT and CDR2 SNEGSKA come from the germline V gene (reference sequence). DNA for the CDR3: TGCAGTGCTAGTAAACGTCGTGGAAGCCTCTTAATATCCTACAATGAGCAGTTCTTC. Translation gives CSASKRRGSLLISYNEQFF.

At least ten counts were recorded for this clonotype. This chain uses TRBV7-3 with TRBJ2-1; a possible D gene is TRBD2 (6 bases). CDR1 and CDR2 (germline): SGHTA, FQGTGA. CDR3 length: 14 residues. V was shortened by 7 bases and J by 5 bases, with 15 bases between the two germline ends. CDR3 amino acids: CASNLAGQNNEQFF. The CDR3 nucleotides are TGTGCCAGCAACCTGGCGGGGCAGAACAATGAGCAGTTCTTC.

This clonotype showed up just a few times. The chain links TRBV5-1 to TRBJ2-3, with D unresolved. The germline CDR1 and CDR2 sequences are SGHRS and YFSETQ. The CDR3 has 11 residues. V was clipped by 0 bases and J by 9 bases, with 5 bases between them. CDR3 loop: CASSLGNTQYF. Here the CDR3 DNA reads TGCGCCAGCAGCTTGGGCAACACGCAGTATTTT.

By sample share, this clonotype is medium-sized (0.01 to 0.1%). The rearrangement joins TRBV12-2 to TRBJ1-2; the table's D call TRBD1 went unverified against the DNA. TRBV12-2 is a pseudogene locus. The CDR3 runs to 15 residues. The CDR3 nucleotides are TGTGCAAGTCGCTTAGGACAGGGGACCTCTTATGGCTACACCTTC. Its translation: CASRLGQGTSYGYTF.

This clonotype was detected many times. The V and J genes are TRBV5-5 and TRBJ2-1; the D is unclear. This CDR3 has 15 amino acids. V lost 2 bases and J lost 4, with 13 bases in between. Germline values: CDR1 SGHKS, CDR2 YYEKEE (reference sequence). This chain's CDR3 is CASSLQTSTYNEQFF. The CDR3 region has the DNA TGTGCCAGCAGCTTACAGACAAGCACATACAATGAGCAGTTCTTC.

At least ten counts were recorded for this clonotype. The chain is built from TRBV7-2 and TRBJ2-1; D perhaps matches TRBD2 (6 bases). The V end lost 2 bases, the J end lost 2 bases, and 16 bases lay between the germline ends. The germline V gene encodes CDR1 SGHTA and CDR2 FQGNSA. The CDR3 contains 17 residues. The CDR3: CASSLHPGTFTYNEQFF. The CDR3 DNA is TGTGCCAGCAGCTTACATCCCGGGACTTTCACCTACAATGAGCAGTTCTTC.

V gene TRBV27 combines with J gene TRBJ2-7, with D possibly matching TRBD1 (6 bases). Per germline, CDR1 MNHEY and CDR2 SMNVEV (reference sequence). This CDR3 has 13 residues. The germline V and J ends were trimmed by 6 bases and 3 bases, with 12 bases remaining between them. CDR3 sequence: CASSRTEGYEQYF. The CDR3 region has the DNA TGTGCCAGCAGCCGGACAGAAGGCTACGAGCAGTACTTC.

This clonotype was picked up many times. This chain joins TRBV6-1 and TRBJ1-6; a weak D match, TRBD1 (5 bases). From germline, CDR1 is MNHNS and CDR2 SASEGT. The CDR3 totals 14 residues. V was clipped by 4 bases and J by 6 bases, with 10 bases between them. CDR3 nucleotides: TGTGCCAGCAGTGTCTCAGGGATTAATTCACCCCTCCACTTT. Translating it yields CASSVSGINSPLHF.

This clonotype was found a few times. V and J are TRBV7-9 and TRBJ2-3; no firm D call. Germline V gives CDR1 SEHNR, CDR2 FQNEAQ (reference sequence). V was pared by 1 base and J by 0 bases, with 5 bases between. The CDR3 covers 14 residues. CDR3 DNA: TGTGCCAGCAGCTTAGGGTTCAGCACAGATACGCAGTATTTT. It yields the protein CASSLGFSTDTQYF.

This clonotype was detected only a few times. This CDR3 reads CASSGQLNTYEQYF. The CDR3 nucleotides read TGCGCCAGCAGTGGACAGCTCAATACCTACGAGCAGTACTTC. The chain uses TRBV5-1 and TRBJ2-7; maybe TRBD1 (6 bases). Germline V gives CDR1 SGHRS, CDR2 YFSETQ. V lost 5 bases and J 2 bases, leaving 14 bases between the germline ends. This CDR3 is 14 amino acids long.

This clonotype came up many times. This sequence joins TRBV20-1 and TRBJ1-6; D call uncertain. CDR1 and CDR2 from the germline V gene are DFQATT and SNEGSKA (reference sequence). This CDR3 has 17 amino acids. The V gene lost 0 bases and the J gene lost 0 bases, with 12 bases spanning the gap. The CDR3 region has the DNA TGCAGTGCTAGAGACGTCGTGTCTAGCTCCTATAATTCACCCCTCCACTTT. It specifies CSARDVVSSSYNSPLHF.

This clonotype showed up many times. This sequence joins TRBV10-2 and TRBJ2-3; D remains ambiguous. The length of the CDR3 is 14 residues. Germline CDR1 and CDR2: WSHSY and SAAADI. Deletions cut 4 bases from V and 2 bases from J, with 10 bases between. DNA for the CDR3: TGCGCCAGCAGTGCTGGTCCACCCACAGATACGCAGTATTTT. As protein: CASSAGPPTDTQYF.

This clonotype was recorded at least ten times. The chain links TRBV10-3 to TRBJ2-1; 9 bases fit TRBD2. The CDR3 is 19 amino acids. Germline CDR1 and CDR2: ENHRY and SYGVKD. V shed 5 bases and J 7 bases; nucleotides not matched to a gene: 21. The CDR3 DNA reads TGTGCCATCAGTACGATGTCTGGCGGGGGGGCCTTTGTTTCTAATGAGCAGTTCTTC. Protein: CAISTMSGGGAFVSNEQFF.

This clonotype was observed at least ten times. The CDR3 DNA reads TGTGCCAGCAGTGCCGGGACAGACACCGGGGAGCTGTTTTTT. Its translation: CASSAGTDTGELFF. The chain employs TRBV6-4 and TRBJ2-2, with 7 bases identical to TRBD1. From germline, CDR1 is MRHNA and CDR2 SNTAGT. The CDR3 length is 14 residues. The trim removed 4 bases at V and 3 bases at J, leaving 2 bases unmatched.

By share of the sample, this clonotype is medium-sized (0.01 to 0.1%). The genes are TRBV5-6 and TRBJ1-2; no clear D. Trimming removed 0 bases from V and 4 bases from J, with 13 bases in between. In germline, CDR1 is SGHDT, CDR2 YYEEEE. The CDR3 extends over 15 amino acids. The CDR3 coding sequence is TGTGCCAGCAGCTTGGACGTTCGGGCGAGCTATGGCTACACCTTC. Amino acid sequence: CASSLDVRASYGYTF.

The sample holds many counts of this clonotype. V usage is TRBV2 and J usage is TRBJ1-4; D possibly corresponds to TRBD1 (5 bases). CDR1 SNHLY and CDR2 FYNNEI come from the germline V gene. The V and J ends lost 3 bases and 7 bases respectively, with 12 bases between them. This CDR3 spans 14 amino acids. The CDR3 sequence is CASSDPDKGEKLFF. The CDR3 nucleotides are TGTGCCAGCAGTGATCCGGACAAAGGTGAAAAACTGTTTTTT.